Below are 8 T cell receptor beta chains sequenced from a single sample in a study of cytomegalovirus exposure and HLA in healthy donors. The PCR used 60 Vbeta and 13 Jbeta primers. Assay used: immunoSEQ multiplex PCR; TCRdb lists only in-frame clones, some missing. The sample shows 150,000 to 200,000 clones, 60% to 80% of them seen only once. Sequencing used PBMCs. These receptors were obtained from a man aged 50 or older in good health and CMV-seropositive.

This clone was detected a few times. For the CDR3, the DNA is TGTGCCAGCAGCTTCGCCTCCAGCGTTACCACTGAAGCTTTCTTT. Protein: CASSFASSVTTEAFF. The chain recombines TRBV7-2 with TRBJ1-1, with D unclear. Germline-derived CDR1 and CDR2 are SGHTA and FQGNSA. V dropped 3 bases and J dropped 4 bases, with 15 bases sitting between them. The CDR3 length is 15 residues.

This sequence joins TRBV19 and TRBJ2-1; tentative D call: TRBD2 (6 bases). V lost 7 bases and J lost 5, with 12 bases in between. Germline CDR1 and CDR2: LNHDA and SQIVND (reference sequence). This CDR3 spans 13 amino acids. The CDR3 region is CASTWTINNEQFF. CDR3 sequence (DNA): TGTGCCAGTACTTGGACTATCAACAATGAGCAGTTCTTC.

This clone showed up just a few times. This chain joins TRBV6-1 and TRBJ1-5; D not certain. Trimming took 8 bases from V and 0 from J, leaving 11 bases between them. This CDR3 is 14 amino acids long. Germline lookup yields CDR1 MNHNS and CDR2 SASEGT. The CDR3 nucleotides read TGTGCCAGCGACCTCGCAGGTAGCAATCAGCCCCAGCATTTT. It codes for CASDLAGSNQPQHF.

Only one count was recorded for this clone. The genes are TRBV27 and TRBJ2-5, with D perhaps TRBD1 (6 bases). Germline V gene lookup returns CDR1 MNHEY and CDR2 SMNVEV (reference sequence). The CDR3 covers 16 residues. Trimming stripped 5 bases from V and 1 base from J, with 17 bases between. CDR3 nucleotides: TGTGCCAGCAGTGCCCGATTACAGGGCACCCAAGAGACCCAGTACTTC. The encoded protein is CASSARLQGTQETQYF.

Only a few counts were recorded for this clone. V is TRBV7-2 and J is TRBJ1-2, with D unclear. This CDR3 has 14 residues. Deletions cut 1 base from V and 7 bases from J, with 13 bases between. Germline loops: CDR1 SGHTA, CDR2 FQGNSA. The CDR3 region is CASSLGPEAGGYTF. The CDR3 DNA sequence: TGTGCCAGCAGCTTAGGTCCGGAGGCAGGTGGCTACACCTTC.

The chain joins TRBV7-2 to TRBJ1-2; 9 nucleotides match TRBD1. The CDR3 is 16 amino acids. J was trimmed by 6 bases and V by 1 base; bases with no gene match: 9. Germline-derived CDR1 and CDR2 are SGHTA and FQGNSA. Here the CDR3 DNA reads TGTGCCAGCAGCTTAGAGACAGGGGGGTCCTTTAATGGCTACACCTTC. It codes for CASSLETGGSFNGYTF.

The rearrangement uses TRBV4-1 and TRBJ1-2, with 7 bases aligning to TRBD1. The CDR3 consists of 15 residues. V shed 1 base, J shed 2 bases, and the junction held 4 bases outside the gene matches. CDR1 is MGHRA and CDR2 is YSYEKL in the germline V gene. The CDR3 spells CASSQGNRGNYGYTF. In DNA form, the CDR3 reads TGCGCCAGCAGCCAAGGGAACAGGGGAAACTATGGCTACACCTTC.

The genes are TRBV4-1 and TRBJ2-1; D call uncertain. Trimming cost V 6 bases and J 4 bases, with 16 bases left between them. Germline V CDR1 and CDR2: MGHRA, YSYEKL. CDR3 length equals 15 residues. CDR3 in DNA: TGCGCCAGCAGGGAGACGCTAGGATCTTACAATGAGCAGTTCTTC. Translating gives CASRETLGSYNEQFF.